These T cell receptor beta chains were read from a single sample in a study of OX40 agonist ivuxolimab in advanced cancers. Produced via immunoSEQ multiplex PCR; TCRdb's table is partial and in-frame only. Of some 45,000 clones listed, 80% to 90% are singletons. The input for sequencing was CD4+ or CD8+ T cells sorted from blood, taken in a trial of the OX40 agonist ivuxolimab. These receptors were obtained from an adult with an advanced solid tumor such as melanoma, head and neck, liver or kidney cancer. The CDR3 runs from the conserved cysteine through the conserved F or W. A D gene is named only where the DNA matches it firmly. Some rows have no size entry. The others give once, few or many, or a class for an expanded clone.

- - TRBJ2-2 TRBV15 CATSRDHPPNTGELFF TGTGCCACCAGCAGAGATCACCCCCCGAACACCGGGGAGCTGTTTTTT
- TRBD2 TRBJ2-1 TRBV5-8 CASSFEGTSGASYNEQFF TGTGCCAGCAGCTTTGAGGGGACTAGCGGGGCCTCCTACAATGAGCAGTTCTTC
few TRBD2 TRBJ2-5 TRBV11-2 CASSFRAGGPELETQYF TGTGCCAGCAGCTTTCGAGCGGGAGGGCCGGAATTGGAGACCCAGTACTTC
- - TRBJ2-3 TRBV7-8 CASSLGDSGQDTQYF TGTGCCAGCAGCTTAGGAGATAGTGGCCAAGATACGCAGTATTTT
- TRBD1 TRBJ1-5 TRBV6-1 CASSGDRNQPQHF TGTGCCAGCAGTGGGGACAGAAATCAGCCCCAGCATTTT
- - TRBJ2-6 TRBV19 CASSWYPGQSSGANVLTF TGTGCCAGTAGTTGGTACCCGGGGCAGTCCTCTGGGGCCAACGTCCTGACTTTC
- - TRBJ2-5 TRBV4-2 CASSQDPLAETQYF TGTGCCAGCAGCCAAGATCCCCTAGCGGAGACCCAGTACTTC
- - TRBJ2-1 TRBV4-3 CASSQDFRGEQFF TGCGCCAGCAGCCAAGATTTCCGGGGCGAGCAGTTCTTC
- TRBD1 TRBJ2-7 TRBV5-5 CASSRTGLSYEQYF TGTGCCAGCAGCCGGACAGGACTCTCCTACGAGCAGTACTTC
- - TRBJ1-2 TRBV5-4 CASSLGTQGLEDGYTF TGTGCCAGCAGCTTAGGAACCCAGGGCCTGGAGGATGGCTACACCTTC
few - TRBJ2-7 TRBV11-2 CASSLGSSQPYEQYF TGTGCCAGCAGCTTAGGAAGCAGCCAGCCCTACGAGCAGTACTTC
- TRBD1 TRBJ1-2 TRBV10-1 CASPTGYRGLGGYTF TGCGCCAGCCCTACCGGGTACAGGGGGCTAGGGGGCTACACCTTC
- - TRBJ2-1 TRBV2 CASSEGGNEQFF TGTGCCAGCAGTGAAGGGGGGAATGAGCAGTTCTTC
- TRBD1 TRBJ2-2 TRBV28 CASSPGTENTGELFF TGTGCCAGCAGTCCCGGGACAGAGAACACCGGGGAGCTGTTTTTT
once - TRBJ2-1 TRBV19 CASRGASLVYSYNEQFF TGTGCCAGTAGGGGGGCTAGTTTAGTTTACTCCTACAATGAGCAGTTCTTC
- - TRBJ1-1 TRBV18 CASSQEGDTEAFF TGTGCCAGCTCACAGGAGGGGGACACTGAAGCTTTCTTT
- - TRBJ1-1 TRBV18 CASSRTENTEAFF TGTGCCAGCTCCCGGACCGAGAACACTGAAGCTTTCTTT
- TRBD2 TRBJ2-1 TRBV29-1 CSASLGGRTSGRTKQFF TGCAGCGCTTCTCTGGGGGGACGGACTAGCGGGAGGACTAAGCAGTTCTTC
- - TRBJ1-5 TRBV28 CASSPDGGQPQHF TGTGCCAGCAGTCCTGACGGAGGGCAGCCCCAGCATTTT
- TRBD2 TRBJ2-1 TRBV10-3 CATHSGGSYNEQFF TGTGCCACCCATAGCGGGGGCAGCTACAATGAGCAGTTCTTC
- TRBD1 TRBJ1-5 TRBV28 CASSTQGGTRQPQHF TGTGCCAGCAGTACACAGGGGGGTACTAGACAGCCCCAGCATTTT
- - TRBJ2-2 TRBV13 CASSFFRDWTGELFF TGTGCCAGCAGCTTCTTCAGGGATTGGACCGGGGAGCTGTTTTTT
- - TRBJ1-5 TRBV4-1 CASSPISGPSNQPQHF TGCGCCAGCAGCCCCATATCTGGGCCTAGCAATCAGCCCCAGCATTTT
- - TRBJ1-6 TRBV10-2 CATGTPNSPLHF TGCGCCACCGGGACACCTAATTCACCCCTCCACTTT
- TRBD2 TRBJ2-5 TRBV18 CASSPGLGETQYF TGTGCCAGCTCACCAGGACTAGGGGAGACCCAGTACTTC
- TRBD1 TRBJ2-7 TRBV30 CAWSGQGSYEQYF TGTGCCTGGAGTGGACAGGGGTCCTACGAGCAGTACTTC
- TRBD2 TRBJ2-4 TRBV19 CASSTRGTSGRGAKNIQYF TGTGCCAGTAGTACCAGAGGGACTAGCGGGAGGGGAGCCAAAAACATTCAGTACTTC
- - TRBJ2-5 TRBV2 CASSLMSGANQETQYF TGTGCCAGCAGCCTTATGTCGGGGGCCAACCAAGAGACCCAGTACTTC
- - TRBJ1-2 TRBV28 CASSSNFGQSMGTF TGTGCCAGCAGTTCAAATTTCGGACAGAGCATGGGCACCTTC
once - TRBJ2-2 TRBV28 CASSLGGRGELFF TGTGCCAGCAGTTTAGGTGGGCGCGGGGAGCTGTTTTTT
- TRBD1 TRBJ1-2 TRBV6-1 CASSERAGTGFYGYTF TGTGCCAGCAGTGAACGCGCCGGGACAGGGTTCTATGGCTACACCTTC
- - TRBJ2-3 TRBV2 CASSEAGRASSDTQYF TGTGCCAGCAGTGAAGCGGGCAGGGCCTCTAGTGATACGCAGTATTTT
- - TRBJ2-1 TRBV7-9 CASERQYEQFF TGTGCCAGCGAAAGACAATATGAGCAGTTCTTC
- TRBD2 TRBJ2-3 TRBV7-2 CASSLGAGANTDTQYF TGTGCCAGCAGCTTAGGAGCGGGGGCAAACACAGATACGCAGTATTTT
- TRBD2 TRBJ2-3 TRBV30 CAWRGTSGNTDTQYF TGTGCCTGGAGAGGGACTAGCGGCAACACAGATACGCAGTATTTT
once - TRBJ2-4 TRBV13 CASSLAGRGNIQYF TGTGCCAGCAGCTTAGCAGGGAGAGGAAACATTCAGTACTTC
- - TRBJ1-1 TRBV6-5 CASSRLQGEAFF TGTGCCAGCAGTCGATTACAGGGTGAAGCTTTCTTT
- - TRBJ2-7 TRBV28 CASSSVGTPSYEQYF TGTGCCAGCAGTTCCGTCGGGACACCCTCCTACGAGCAGTACTTC
- - TRBJ2-5 TRBV19 CASSMLGETQYF TGTGCCAGTAGTATGCTAGGGGAGACCCAGTACTTC
- - TRBJ2-6 TRBV9 CASSVGPERIREANVLTF TGTGCCAGCAGCGTAGGGCCAGAGAGGATTCGGGAGGCCAACGTCCTGACTTTC
- - TRBJ1-3 TRBV9 CASSAGPSSGNTIYF TGTGCCAGCAGCGCCGGACCGAGCTCTGGAAACACCATATATTTT
once TRBD1 TRBJ1-1 TRBV19 CASRAGGTVTEAFF TGTGCCAGTAGGGCAGGGGGGACCGTCACTGAAGCTTTCTTT
- - TRBJ2-1 TRBV29-1 CSVGILFFDDEQFF TGCAGCGTTGGGATCCTATTCTTCGATGATGAGCAGTTCTTC
- - TRBJ1-1 TRBV19 CASSTGPAAEAFF TGTGCCAGTAGTACGGGACCGGCCGCTGAAGCTTTCTTT
- - TRBJ2-3 TRBV2 CASGAEVTDTQYF TGTGCCAGCGGTGCCGAGGTGACAGATACGCAGTATTTT
- - TRBJ2-7 TRBV7-2 CASSLVQGEREQYF TGTGCCAGCAGCTTAGTGCAGGGTGAGCGCGAGCAGTACTTC